The 24 T cell receptor beta chains below come from one sample, sequenced in a study of blood T cell repertoires in COVID-19. Assay: immunoSEQ multiplex PCR; the TCRdb copy retains only in-frame clones and omits some. Here the sample spans 25,000 to 30,000 clones, around 90% being singletons. The sample consisted of peripheral blood. All receptors come from a human donor in a cohort sampled during active COVID-19.

This clone was counted a single time. Here the CDR3 reads CASSLETGQHTGELFF. The CDR3, as DNA: TGCGCCAGCAGCTTAGAAACGGGACAGCACACCGGGGAGCTGTTTTTT. V is TRBV5-1 and J is TRBJ2-2; 7 nucleotides agree with TRBD1. Germline CDR1 reads SGHRS; CDR2 reads YFSETQ. This CDR3 comprises 16 residues. Trimming cost V 2 bases and J 3 bases; bases outside gene matches: 7.

The J gene is TRBJ2-1, the V gene TRBV5-1; 8 positions agree with TRBD2. The CDR3 consists of 16 residues. V was clipped by 0 bases and J by 7 bases; unmatched bases: 9. Germline values: CDR1 SGHRS, CDR2 YFSETQ. CDR3 region: CASSLEAGDRINEQFF. CDR3 nucleotide sequence: TGCGCCAGCAGCTTGGAAGCGGGAGACCGGATAAATGAGCAGTTCTTC.

The chain recombines TRBV12-5 with TRBJ2-5; 7 bases are shared with TRBD2. This CDR3 comprises 14 residues. Per the germline V gene, CDR1 is LGHNT and CDR2 is FRNRAP. Losses at the gene ends were 4 bases for V and 5 bases for J; bases not matched to a gene: 7. The CDR3, as DNA: TGTGCTAGTGGTTGGGGGAGCGGGATCGAGACCCAGTACTTC. It yields the protein CASGWGSGIETQYF.

This rearrangement joins TRBV7-2 to TRBJ2-1; 10 nucleotides match TRBD2. CDR3 length: 15 amino acids. Germline assignment: CDR1 SGHTA and CDR2 FQGNSA. V was clipped by 2 bases and J by 7 bases; unmatched bases: 5. The CDR3 loop is CASSLKSGRGNEQFF. Here the CDR3 DNA reads TGTGCCAGCAGCTTAAAGAGCGGGAGGGGGAATGAGCAGTTCTTC.

This chain uses TRBV12-3 or TRBV12-4 with TRBJ2-2; D is unclear. Trimming took 4 bases from V and 3 from J, leaving 6 bases between them. This CDR3 comprises 13 residues. The CDR3 DNA follows: TGTGCCAGCAGTTCCCTAGACACCGGGGAGCTGTTTTTT. Amino acids: CASSSLDTGELFF.

This clone was recorded a few times. The chain links TRBV9 to TRBJ2-2, with 7 bases aligning to TRBD1. Germline V lookup: CDR1 SGDLS, CDR2 YYNGEE. V dropped 3 bases and J dropped 7; count of bases not matched to a gene: 6. CDR3 length equals 14 residues. DNA of the CDR3: TGTGCCAGCAGCGCCCTGTACAGGGGCGGGGAGCTGTTTTTT. Its translation is CASSALYRGGELFF.

This sequence joins TRBV6-1 and TRBJ2-7, with 7 bases aligning to TRBD1. CDR1 MNHNS and CDR2 SASEGT come from the germline V gene. The J segment lost 2 bases and the V segment lost 1 base, leaving 5 bases of the junction unmatched. The CDR3 runs to 15 residues. CDR3: CASSEEQTGAYEQYF. The CDR3 region has the DNA TGTGCCAGCAGTGAAGAACAAACAGGGGCCTACGAGCAGTACTTC.

The rearrangement joins TRBV11-3 to TRBJ2-1; tentative D call: TRBD1 (6 bases). V was shortened by 5 bases and J by 4 bases, with 21 bases between the two germline ends. Per the germline V gene, CDR1 is SGHNT and CDR2 is YENEEA. The CDR3 length is 17 residues. In DNA form, the CDR3 reads TGTGCCAGCAGCACCATGGGACACCCGGGGCGTTACAATGAGCAGTTCTTC. It translates to CASSTMGHPGRYNEQFF.

The chain has TRBV6-2 or TRBV6-3 and TRBJ1-2; 9 nucleotides agree with TRBD1. Looked up from germline, CDR1 is MNHEY and CDR2 is SVGEGT. V lost 5 bases, J lost 5 bases, and 6 bases stayed unmatched. CDR3 length: 14 residues. The CDR3 region is CASSTTGTGYGYTF. DNA for the CDR3: TGTGCCAGCAGTACCACGGGGACAGGGTATGGCTACACCTTC.

The V gene is TRBV2, the J gene TRBJ1-1, with a tentative D call TRBD1 (6 bases). Germline CDR1 is SNHLY and CDR2 is FYNNEI. V was trimmed by 9 bases and J by 6 bases, leaving 20 bases between them. The CDR3 is 14 amino acids. The CDR3 reads CASTGARGLAEAFF. The CDR3 region has the DNA TGTGCCAGTACCGGAGCGCGGGGGCTCGCTGAAGCTTTCTTT.

The V gene is TRBV5-5, the J gene TRBJ2-7; no clear D. CDR1 and CDR2 (germline): SGHKS, YYEKEE (reference sequence). This CDR3 has 15 residues. Trimming cost V 0 bases and J 5 bases, with 15 bases left between them. In DNA, the CDR3 is TGTGCCAGCAGCTTGGCGCTTGGGCAGTCCCACGAGCAGTACTTC. Protein product: CASSLALGQSHEQYF.

The gene calls are TRBV29-1 and TRBJ2-5; 8 bases are a match to TRBD2. The CDR3 loop spans 15 amino acids. V dropped 1 base and J dropped 5; count of bases not matched to a gene: 9. Germline values: CDR1 SQVTM, CDR2 ANQGSEA. This chain's CDR3 is CSVEAPGGARETQYF. The CDR3 coding sequence is TGCAGCGTTGAAGCCCCGGGGGGGGCTCGGGAGACCCAGTACTTC. Combining the CDR3 with reference TRBV29-1 and TRBJ2-5 gives the whole variable domain SAVISQKPSRDICQRGTSLTIQCQVDSQVTMMFWYRQQPGQSLTLIATANQGSEATYESGFVIDKFPISRPNLTFSTLTVSNMSPEDSSIYLCSVEAPGGARETQYFGPGTRLLVL.

J is TRBJ2-5 and V is TRBV11-3; 8 bases align to TRBD2. This CDR3 comprises 13 residues. V dropped 5 bases and J dropped 5; count of bases not matched to a gene: 4. CDR1 and CDR2 (germline): SGHNT, YENEEA. DNA for the CDR3: TGTGCCAGCAGCGTCGGGACTAGGGAGACCCAGTACTTC. Its translation is CASSVGTRETQYF.

V is TRBV15 and J is TRBJ2-3; maybe TRBD2 (6 bases). This CDR3 contains 15 residues. V was cut by 1 base and J by 10 bases, with 18 bases left in between. Germline loops: CDR1 LNHNV, CDR2 YYDKDF (reference sequence). In nucleotides, the CDR3 is TGTGCCACCAGCAGAGCCCCGGAACTAGCTTTGGCGCAGTATTTT. This gives the protein CATSRAPELALAQYF.

The rearrangement uses TRBV10-1 and TRBJ2-3; weak D call: TRBD2 (6 bases). Trimming left V 2 bases short and J 6 bases short, with 15 bases between. The CDR3 is made up of 15 amino acids. The germline V gene has CDR1 WNHNN and CDR2 SYGVQD (reference sequence). In DNA form, the CDR3 reads TGCGCCAGCAGTGAGGGAGGGAGCGCTTCCGATACGCAGTATTTT. Translating gives CASSEGGSASDTQYF.

This chain links TRBV5-1 with TRBJ1-6; 9 positions agree with TRBD1. Germline V lookup: CDR1 SGHRS, CDR2 YFSETQ. There are 15 residues in the CDR3. The V segment lost 4 bases and the J segment 7 bases; nucleotides outside the gene matches: 6. DNA of the CDR3: TGCGCCAGCAGCGTCACACAGGGGGCAAATTCACCCCTCCACTTT. Protein sequence: CASSVTQGANSPLHF.

The chain couples TRBV7-3 to TRBJ2-3; the match to TRBD2 covers 8 bases. V lost 4 bases to trimming and J lost 1 base; unmatched junction nucleotides: 4. This CDR3 is 15 amino acids long. The germline V gene has CDR1 SGHTA and CDR2 FQGTGA. The CDR3, as DNA: TGTGCCAGCAGCTCGGGGGGGAGCGGCACAGATACGCAGTATTTT. It encodes CASSSGGSGTDTQYF.

J is TRBJ1-2 and V is TRBV27, with D perhaps matching TRBD1 (5 bases). The CDR3 runs 13 residues. Germline CDR1 is MNHEY and CDR2 is SMNVEV (reference sequence). The V and J ends lost 6 bases and 7 bases respectively, with 15 bases between them. CDR3 residues: CASSIPQGFGYTF. The CDR3 DNA is TGTGCCAGCAGCATCCCGCAGGGTTTTGGCTACACCTTC.

V is TRBV11-3 and J is TRBJ2-7, with 11 nucleotides matching TRBD2. The germline gives CDR1 SGHNT, CDR2 YENEEA. The CDR3 extends over 16 amino acids. The V and J ends lost 0 bases and 5 bases, in that order; junction bases with no gene match: 6. CDR3 nucleotide sequence: TGTGCCAGCAGCTTAGACTCACTAGCGGGAGCTCACGAGCAGTACTTC. Its protein is CASSLDSLAGAHEQYF.

V usage is TRBV14 and J usage is TRBJ2-7; 9 bases are a match to TRBD2. Losses at the gene ends were 2 bases for V and 1 base for J; bases not matched to a gene: 3. Germline V lookup: CDR1 SGHDN, CDR2 FVKESK. The CDR3 spans 15 residues. The DNA of the CDR3 is TGTGCCAGCAGCCAAAATAGCGGGAGTTCCTACGAGCAGTACTTC. Its translation is CASSQNSGSSYEQYF.

The CDR3 here is CASSQDVSTGELFF. The CDR3 DNA reads as TGCGCCAGCAGCCAAGATGTATCCACCGGGGAGCTGTTTTTT. V usage is TRBV4-1 and J usage is TRBJ2-2, with D uncertain. The V end lost 0 bases, the J end lost 4 bases, and 6 bases lay between the germline ends. Germline CDR1 MGHRA, CDR2 YSYEKL. The CDR3 is 14 amino acids.

This clone appeared a single time. The chain links TRBV11-3 to TRBJ2-1; 8 bases line up with TRBD1. Losses at the gene ends were 5 bases for V and 6 bases for J; bases not matched to a gene: 12. This CDR3 contains 16 residues. Per germline, CDR1 SGHNT and CDR2 YENEEA. CDR3 protein: CASSRVGQGLGNEQFF. The CDR3 region has the DNA TGTGCCAGCAGCCGCGTAGGACAGGGTTTAGGCAATGAGCAGTTCTTC.

This chain joins TRBV7-9 and TRBJ2-7; a weak D match, TRBD2 (6 bases). Germline V gene sequence: CDR1 SEHNR, CDR2 FQNEAQ (reference sequence). This CDR3 region has 13 residues. V lost 1 base and J lost 6, with 10 bases in between. The CDR3 reads CASSLDGSGEQYF. The DNA of the CDR3 is TGTGCCAGCAGCTTAGACGGGAGCGGCGAGCAGTACTTC.

The chain is built from TRBV6-5 and TRBJ2-2; 7 nucleotides agree with TRBD2. The ends lost 10 bases at V and 1 base at J; junction bases unmatched: 6. Looked up from germline, CDR1 is MNHEY and CDR2 is SVGAGI. The CDR3 spans 14 residues. CDR3 loop: CATLGGLNTGELFF. CDR3 sequence (DNA): TGTGCCACCCTGGGGGGGTTGAACACCGGGGAGCTGTTTTTT.